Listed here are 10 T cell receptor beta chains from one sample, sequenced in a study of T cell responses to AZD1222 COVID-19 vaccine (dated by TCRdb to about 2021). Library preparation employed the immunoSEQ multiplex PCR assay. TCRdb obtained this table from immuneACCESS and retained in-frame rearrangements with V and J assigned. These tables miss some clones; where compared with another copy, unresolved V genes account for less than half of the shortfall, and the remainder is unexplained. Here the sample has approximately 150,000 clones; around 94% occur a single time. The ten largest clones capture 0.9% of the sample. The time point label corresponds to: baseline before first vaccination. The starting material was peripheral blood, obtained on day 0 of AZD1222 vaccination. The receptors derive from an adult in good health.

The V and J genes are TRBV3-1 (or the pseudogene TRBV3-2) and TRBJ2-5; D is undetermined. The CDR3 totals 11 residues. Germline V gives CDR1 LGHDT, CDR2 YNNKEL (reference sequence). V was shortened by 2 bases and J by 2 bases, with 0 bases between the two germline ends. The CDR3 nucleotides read TGTGCCAGCAGCCAACAAGAGACCCAGTACTTC. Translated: CASSQQETQYF.

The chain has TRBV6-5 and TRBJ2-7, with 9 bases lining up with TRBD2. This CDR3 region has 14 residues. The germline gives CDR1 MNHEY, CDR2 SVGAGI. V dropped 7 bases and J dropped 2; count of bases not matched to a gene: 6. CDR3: CASTRGGATYEQYF. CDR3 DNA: TGTGCCAGCACCCGCGGGGGGGCAACCTACGAGCAGTACTTC.

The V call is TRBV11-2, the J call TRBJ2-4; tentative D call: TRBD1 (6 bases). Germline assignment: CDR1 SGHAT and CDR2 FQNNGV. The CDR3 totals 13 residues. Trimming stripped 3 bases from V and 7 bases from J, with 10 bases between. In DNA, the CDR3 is TGTGCCAGCAGCTTCAGGGGCGCGAACATTCAGTACTTC. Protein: CASSFRGANIQYF.

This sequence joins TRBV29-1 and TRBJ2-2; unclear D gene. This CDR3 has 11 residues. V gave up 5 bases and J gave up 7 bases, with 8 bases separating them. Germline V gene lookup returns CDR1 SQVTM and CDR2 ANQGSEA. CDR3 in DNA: TGCAGCGTTTCTGCAGGCGGGGAGCTGTTTTTT. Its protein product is CSVSAGGELFF.

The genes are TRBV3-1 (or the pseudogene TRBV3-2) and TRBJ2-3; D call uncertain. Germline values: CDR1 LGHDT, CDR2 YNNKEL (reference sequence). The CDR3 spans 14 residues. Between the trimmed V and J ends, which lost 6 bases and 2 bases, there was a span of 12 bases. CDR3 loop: CASRSQGNTDTQYF. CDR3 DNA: TGTGCCAGCAGATCGCAAGGGAACACAGATACGCAGTATTTT.

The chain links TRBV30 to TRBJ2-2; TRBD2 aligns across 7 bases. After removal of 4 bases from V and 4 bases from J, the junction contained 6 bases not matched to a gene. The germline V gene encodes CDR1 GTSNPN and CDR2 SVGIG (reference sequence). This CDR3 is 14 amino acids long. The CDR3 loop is CAWKSGEFTGELFF. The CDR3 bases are TGTGCCTGGAAAAGCGGGGAGTTCACCGGGGAGCTGTTTTTT.

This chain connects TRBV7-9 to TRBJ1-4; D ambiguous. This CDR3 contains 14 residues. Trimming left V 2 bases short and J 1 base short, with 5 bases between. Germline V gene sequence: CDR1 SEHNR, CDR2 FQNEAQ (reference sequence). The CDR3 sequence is CASSLSETNEKLFF. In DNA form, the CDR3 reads TGTGCCAGCAGCTTATCTGAAACTAATGAAAAACTGTTTTTT.

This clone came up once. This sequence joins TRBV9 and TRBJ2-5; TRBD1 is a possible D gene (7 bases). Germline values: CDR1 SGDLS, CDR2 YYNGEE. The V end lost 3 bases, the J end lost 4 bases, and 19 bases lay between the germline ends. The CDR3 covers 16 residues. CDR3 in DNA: TGTGCCAGCAGCGGCTCCGTCGGAGGGGGCTTAGAGACCCAGTACTTC. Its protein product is CASSGSVGGGLETQYF.

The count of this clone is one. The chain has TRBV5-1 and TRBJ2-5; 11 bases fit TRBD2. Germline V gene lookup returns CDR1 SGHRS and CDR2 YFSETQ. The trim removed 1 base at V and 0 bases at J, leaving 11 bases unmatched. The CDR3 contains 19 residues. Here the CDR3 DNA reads TGCGCCAGCAGCTTGAGAGGGGTAACTAGCGGGGGATACCAAGAGACCCAGTACTTC. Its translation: CASSLRGVTSGGYQETQYF.

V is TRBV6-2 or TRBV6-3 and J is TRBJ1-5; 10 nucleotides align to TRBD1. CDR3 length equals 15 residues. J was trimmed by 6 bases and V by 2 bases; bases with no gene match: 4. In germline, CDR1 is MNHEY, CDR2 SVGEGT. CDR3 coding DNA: TGTGCCAGCAGTTACGGACAGGGGGTTTCTCAGCCCCAGCATTTT. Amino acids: CASSYGQGVSQPQHF.